Listed here are 22 T cell receptor beta chains from one sample, sequenced in a study of cytomegalovirus exposure and HLA in healthy donors. It was with 60 Vbeta and 13 Jbeta primers that the PCR ran. Some clones are missing from TCRdb's copy, which holds only in-frame ones; the method was immunoSEQ multiplex PCR. The sample carries around 130,000 clones, about 76% recorded once. Sequenced material: PBMCs. These receptors all stem from a man between 18 and 35 years old in good health and CMV-seronegative.

The genes are TRBV28 and TRBJ1-1; the match to TRBD1 covers 8 bases. The V gene end was trimmed by 11 bases and the J gene end by 8 bases; junction bases not matched to a gene: 16. CDR3 length: 14 amino acids. Per germline, CDR1 MDHEN and CDR2 SYDVKM. The chain's CDR3 is CASTVGQGVWEAFF. The DNA for the CDR3 is TGTGCCTCCACTGTCGGACAGGGAGTGTGGGAAGCTTTCTTT.

The chain combines TRBV30 with TRBJ1-2; D unresolved. This CDR3 is 11 amino acids long. Germline V gives CDR1 GTSNPN, CDR2 SVGIG (reference sequence). V lost 4 bases and J lost 6, with 9 bases in between. The CDR3 spells CAWNPRDGYTF. The CDR3 nucleotides are TGTGCCTGGAATCCGAGGGATGGCTACACCTTC.

V is TRBV5-4 and J is TRBJ1-4; D gene uncertain. The V and J ends lost 1 base and 0 bases respectively, with 7 bases between them. Per the germline V gene, CDR1 is SGHNT and CDR2 is YYREEE (reference sequence). CDR3 length: 15 residues. CDR3 nucleotides: TGTGCCAGCAGCTTGAGGACTGCAACTAATGAAAAACTGTTTTTT. Translation: CASSLRTATNEKLFF.

This clone was picked up a small number of times. V and J are TRBV30 and TRBJ2-7, with 8 positions matching TRBD2. Germline loops: CDR1 GTSNPN, CDR2 SVGIG (reference sequence). The CDR3 covers 12 residues. The ends lost 3 bases at V and 3 bases at J; junction bases unmatched: 1. The CDR3 DNA follows: TGTGCCTGGAGACTAGCGGACTACGAGCAGTACTTC. It translates to CAWRLADYEQYF.

The V gene is TRBV30, the J gene TRBJ2-2; 14 nucleotides align to TRBD2. The CDR3 runs to 18 residues. Germline loops: CDR1 GTSNPN, CDR2 SVGIG (reference sequence). V lost 8 bases, J lost 5 bases, and 16 bases stayed unmatched. In nucleotides, the CDR3 is TGTGCCGCCTACGGGACTAGCGGGGGAAGGGGGAAAACCGGGGAGCTGTTTTTT. Amino acids: CAAYGTSGGRGKTGELFF.

This sequence joins TRBV27 and TRBJ2-2; TRBD1 matches at 7 bases. V gave up 5 bases and J gave up 3 bases; unmatched junction bases: 12. The CDR3 has 17 amino acids. Germline CDR1 is MNHEY and CDR2 is SMNVEV (reference sequence). DNA of the CDR3: TGTGCCAGCAGTGGTAGGGGGCGAAGTAGGGACACCGGGGAGCTGTTTTTT. Its protein is CASSGRGRSRDTGELFF.

V is TRBV11-3 and J is TRBJ2-1, with a possible D match to TRBD1 (6 bases). This CDR3 has 14 residues. Germline loops: CDR1 SGHNT, CDR2 YENEEA. Between the trimmed V and J ends, which lost 1 base and 7 bases, there was a span of 11 bases. CDR3 protein: CASSLGSGQNEQFF. The CDR3 DNA reads TGTGCCAGCAGCTTAGGCTCTGGACAGAATGAGCAGTTCTTC. The full variable domain, rest sourced from reference TRBV11-3 and TRBJ2-1, is EAGVVQSPRYKIIEKKQPVAFWCNPISGHNTLYWYLQNLGQGPELLIRYENEEAVDDSQLPKDRFSAERLKGVDSTLKIQPAELGDSAVYLCASSLGSGQNEQFFGPGTRLTVL.

The DNA for the CDR3 is TGTGCCACCAGCAGAGGGCCCTTTGTGGCCCAGTACTTC. Amino acids: CATSRGPFVAQYF. V and J are TRBV15 and TRBJ2-5, with D hard to call. The CDR3 loop spans 13 amino acids. The germline V and J ends were trimmed by 1 base and 9 bases, with 12 bases remaining between them. CDR1 is LNHNV and CDR2 is YYDKDF in the germline V gene (reference sequence).

J is TRBJ1-5 and V is TRBV2; D gene uncertain. CDR1 is SNHLY, CDR2 FYNNEI, per germline. The CDR3 length is 16 residues. Trimming took 8 bases from V and 8 from J, leaving 25 bases between them. The CDR3 DNA sequence: TGTGCCAGCCGACCTCCTCACGGGTTTTTCACGGAGCCCCAGCATTTT. Protein: CASRPPHGFFTEPQHF.

V is TRBV7-9 and J is TRBJ1-6; TRBD1 agrees at 7 bases. CDR1 is SEHNR, CDR2 FQNEAQ, per germline (reference sequence). V trimming: 7 bases; J trimming: 11 bases; junction bases outside the gene matches: 14. The CDR3 runs to 15 residues. The CDR3 spells CASNSLQGKEAPLHF. CDR3 DNA: TGTGCCAGCAACTCTTTACAGGGGAAGGAAGCACCCCTCCACTTT.

The chain employs TRBV9 and TRBJ2-6; the D gene is possibly TRBD2 (5 bases). From germline, CDR1 is SGDLS and CDR2 YYNGEE. Between the trimmed V and J ends, which lost 3 bases and 0 bases, there was a span of 10 bases. The CDR3 extends over 16 amino acids. The CDR3 DNA reads as TGTGCCAGCAGCGACCGGGGTCTCTCTGGGGCCAACGTCCTGACTTTC. This codes for CASSDRGLSGANVLTF. Based on the CDR3 plus reference TRBV9 and TRBJ2-6, the full variable domain is DSGVTQTPKHLITATGQRVTLRCSPRSGDLSVYWYQQSLDQGLQFLIQYYNGEERAKGNILERFSAQQFPDLHSELNLSSLELGDSALYFCASSDRGLSGANVLTFGAGSRLTVL.

The chain couples TRBV7-9 to TRBJ1-2; unclear D gene. Germline CDR1 and CDR2: SEHNR and FQNEAQ (reference sequence). Trimming took 5 bases from V and 7 from J, leaving 20 bases between them. This CDR3 spans 15 amino acids. The CDR3, as DNA: TGTGCCAGCAGCGTCGGGGTGACCAGCCCTCTTGGCTACACCTTC. Translating it yields CASSVGVTSPLGYTF.

This rearrangement joins TRBV4-3 to TRBJ1-6; D perhaps matches TRBD1 (5 bases). The V gene's germline CDR1 is LGHNA and CDR2 YSLEER. This CDR3 is 18 amino acids long. With 0 bases removed from V and 6 bases from J, the gap between germline ends came to 18 bases. CDR3 sequence: CASSQDALWQGGNSPLHF. CDR3 DNA: TGCGCCAGCAGCCAAGATGCTCTGTGGCAGGGTGGTAATTCACCCCTCCACTTT.

Only a few counts were recorded for this clone. The chain employs TRBV25-1 and TRBJ1-2; TRBD1 matches 8 bases. The CDR3 sequence is 12 residues long. CDR1 and CDR2 (germline): MGHDK, SYGVNS. Losses at the gene ends were 8 bases for V and 5 bases for J; bases not matched to a gene: 4. CDR3 nucleotides: TGTGCCAGCCAGGACAGGGCATATGGCTACACCTTC. It codes for CASQDRAYGYTF.

The CDR3 here is CASGQSGGYTGELFF. The CDR3 nucleotides are TGTGCTAGTGGCCAAAGCGGGGGGTACACCGGGGAGCTGTTTTTT. This chain connects TRBV12-5 to TRBJ2-2, with TRBD2 matching 9 bases. This CDR3 region has 15 residues. Germline assignment: CDR1 LGHNT and CDR2 FRNRAP. V shed 6 bases and J 3 bases; nucleotides not matched to a gene: 5.

Only one count was recorded for this clone. J is TRBJ2-2 and V is TRBV5-1, with TRBD2 matching 13 bases. Germline V lookup: CDR1 SGHRS, CDR2 YFSETQ. Germline trimming cut 7 bases from V and 4 bases from J; bases unmatched to any gene: 13. The CDR3 runs 18 residues. CDR3 DNA sequence: TGCGCCAGCGCCGTAGGACTAGCGGGGGACCCCGGCACCGGGGAGCTGTTTTTT. Residues: CASAVGLAGDPGTGELFF.

The chain links TRBV4-3 to TRBJ1-3, with TRBD1 matching 9 bases. Germline V gene sequence: CDR1 LGHNA, CDR2 YSLEER. Trimming took 4 bases from V and 3 from J; bases not matched to a gene: 10. CDR3 length equals 17 residues. The CDR3 loop reads CASSLRRGQGFGNTIYF. CDR3 DNA: TGCGCCAGCAGCCTCCGACGGGGACAGGGTTTTGGAAACACCATATATTTT.

This clone was seen a single time. This chain joins TRBV6-1 and TRBJ1-2; TRBD1 matches 7 bases. This CDR3 is 14 amino acids long. The germline gives CDR1 MNHNS, CDR2 SASEGT. The V gene end was trimmed by 3 bases and the J gene end by 5 bases; junction bases not matched to a gene: 6. DNA of the CDR3: TGTGCCAGCAGTGAGGGGACAGCCCGATATGGCTACACCTTC. Its translation is CASSEGTARYGYTF.

This sequence joins TRBV5-1 and TRBJ2-6; possible D gene TRBD2, 6 bases. The V and J ends lost 4 bases and 0 bases respectively, with 14 bases between them. The CDR3 runs 17 residues. Germline V gives CDR1 SGHRS, CDR2 YFSETQ. The CDR3 sequence: CASSETIGGSGANVLTF. The CDR3 bases are TGCGCCAGCAGCGAGACTATCGGGGGCTCTGGGGCCAACGTCCTGACTTTC.

The chain joins TRBV6-5 to TRBJ2-7, with 8 bases lining up with TRBD1. The V gene end was trimmed by 6 bases and the J gene end by 0 bases; junction bases not matched to a gene: 4. The CDR3 runs to 14 residues. In germline, CDR1 is MNHEY, CDR2 SVGAGI. The CDR3 nucleotides are TGTGCCAGCAGAAAAGACAGGGGCTCCTACGAGCAGTACTTC. It specifies CASRKDRGSYEQYF.

The chain carries TRBV18 and TRBJ1-3; D is unresolved. The CDR3 is 14 amino acids. Germline V gene lookup returns CDR1 KGHSH and CDR2 LQKENI. V was shortened by 3 bases and J by 0 bases, with 6 bases between the two germline ends. CDR3: CASSPQNSGNTIYF. CDR3 bases: TGTGCCAGCTCACCCCAAAACTCTGGAAACACCATATATTTT.

V and J are TRBV13 and TRBJ2-5, with D perhaps matching TRBD1 (5 bases). This CDR3 is 13 amino acids long. In germline, CDR1 is PRHDT, CDR2 FYEKMQ (reference sequence). The germline V and J ends were trimmed by 6 bases and 1 base, with 9 bases remaining between them. The chain's CDR3 is CASSLQGQETQYF. The CDR3 bases are TGTGCCAGCAGTCTTCAGGGCCAAGAGACCCAGTACTTC.